One sample yielded the 24 T cell receptor beta chains listed below, sequenced in a study of blood T cells in healthy people across ages. The authors ran a second PCR of 7 to 11 cycles using a sample-barcoded 5' primer and a J-beta primer mix. TCRdb called the 5' RACE reads again in MiXCR, with one record for every CDR3 protein. The repertoire has around 1,100,000 distinct CDR3 sequences, under 40% of them found once; the top ten carry about 12%. The source material was blood. These receptor sequences come from a man aged 18-30 years in good health.

A few counts support this clonotype. As DNA, the CDR3 is TGCGCCAGCAGCCAAACCCCGTCGAGGGGGGAGGAATCACCCCTCCACTTT. Its protein product is CASSQTPSRGEESPLHF. The chain joins TRBV4-3 to TRBJ1-6; D may be TRBD1 (6 bases). Trimming took off 2 bases at V and 10 bases at J, with 21 bases between the two ends. This CDR3 contains 17 residues. Germline lookup yields CDR1 LGHNA and CDR2 YSLEER.

Comments on this clonotype: This could be a read error, since a much larger clone is one nucleotide away. J is TRBJ1-2 and V is TRBV20-1; tentative D call: TRBD1 (6 bases). The CDR3 totals 18 residues. CDR1 is DFQATT and CDR2 is SNEGSKA in the germline V gene (reference sequence). CDR3 coding DNA: TGCAGTGCTAGAGATCTGGCGGAAACAGGACAGTCTAACCATGGCTACACCTTC. Translated, it gives CSARDLAETGQSNHGYTF.

The V call is TRBV12-3 or TRBV12-4, the J call TRBJ1-2; 10 bases agree with TRBD1. After removal of 6 bases from V and 2 bases from J, the junction contained 6 bases not matched to a gene. The CDR3 runs to 15 residues. The CDR3 DNA follows: TGTGCCAGCAGACCCCAGGGACAGGGGAACTATGGCTACACCTTC. It yields the protein CASRPQGQGNYGYTF.

The J gene is TRBJ1-2, the V gene TRBV6-5; TRBD1 aligns across 9 bases. V was pared by 5 bases and J by 6 bases, with 4 bases of the junction left unmatched. Germline V gene data show CDR1 as MNHEY and CDR2 as SVGAGI. The CDR3 contains 13 residues. The CDR3 here is CASSPDRGDGYTF. The CDR3 DNA reads as TGTGCCAGCAGTCCCGACAGGGGGGATGGCTACACCTTC.

This clonotype came up a few times. CDR3 in DNA: TGCGCCAGCAGCTTTACACTGAACACTGAAGCTTTCTTT. This sequence encodes CASSFTLNTEAFF. The J gene is TRBJ1-1, the V gene TRBV5-1; D unclear. V was clipped by 2 bases and J by 0 bases, with 5 bases between them. Per the germline V gene, CDR1 is SGHRS and CDR2 is YFSETQ. The length of the CDR3 is 13 residues.

The J gene is TRBJ2-2, the V gene TRBV12-3 or TRBV12-4, with D perhaps TRBD1 (6 bases). Trimming removed 4 bases at V and 0 bases at J, with 12 bases between. The CDR3 spans 16 residues. CDR3 loop: CASSSGSGANTGELFF. The CDR3 region has the DNA TGTGCCAGCAGTTCCGGGTCAGGGGCGAACACCGGGGAGCTGTTTTTT.

This clonotype was found a few times. The CDR3 bases are TGTGCCAGCAGCTCTCGGGACAGACAAGAGACCCAGTACTTC. This codes for CASSSRDRQETQYF. The chain links TRBV7-9 to TRBJ2-5; 7 bases are shared with TRBD1. This CDR3 has 14 residues. Germline-derived CDR1 and CDR2 are SEHNR and FQNEAQ (reference sequence). Unmatched junction bases numbered 4, after V lost 4 bases and J lost 2 bases.

The chain couples TRBV3-1 to TRBJ1-6; no definite D call. V was cut by 3 bases and J by 3 bases, with 6 bases left in between. Germline V gene lookup returns CDR1 LGHDT and CDR2 YNNKEL (reference sequence). CDR3 length: 14 residues. The CDR3 reads CASSHGNYNSPLHF. The DNA for the CDR3 is TGTGCCAGCAGCCATGGGAACTATAATTCACCCCTCCACTTT.

This chain joins TRBV9 and TRBJ2-7; the match to TRBD1 covers 7 bases. The CDR3 sequence is 16 residues long. Germline trimming cut 4 bases from V and 2 bases from J; bases unmatched to any gene: 12. Germline V gene lookup returns CDR1 SGDLS and CDR2 YYNGEE. The CDR3 reads CASSKARTGTPYEQYF. The CDR3 DNA follows: TGTGCCAGCAGCAAAGCCCGGACAGGAACTCCCTACGAGCAGTACTTC.

This clonotype has just a few counts. The chain couples TRBV27 to TRBJ1-2, with a tentative D call TRBD1 (5 bases). V was pared by 3 bases and J by 5 bases, with 13 bases between. Germline-derived CDR1 and CDR2 are MNHEY and SMNVEV (reference sequence). The length of the CDR3 is 14 residues. The CDR3 DNA is TGTGCCAGCAGTTTCGTCGGGACGGCGTATGGCTACACCTTC. Translated: CASSFVGTAYGYTF.

This sequence joins TRBV5-1 and TRBJ1-1; D not resolved. Trimming took off 2 bases at V and 2 bases at J, with 10 bases between the two ends. Per germline, CDR1 SGHRS and CDR2 YFSETQ. CDR3 length: 14 residues. The CDR3 here is CASSFAGDNTEAFF. CDR3 sequence (DNA): TGCGCCAGCAGCTTTGCGGGCGACAACACTGAAGCTTTCTTT.

This chain connects TRBV4-2 to TRBJ1-2; D is unresolved. CDR1 LGHNA and CDR2 YNFKEQ come from the germline V gene. The CDR3 is made up of 15 amino acids. V was pared by 0 bases and J by 2 bases, with 10 bases between. CDR3 coding DNA: TGTGCCAGCAGCCAAGATCCAACCCCGAACTATGGCTACACCTTC. Translation: CASSQDPTPNYGYTF.

This clonotype was recorded a few times. In nucleotides, the CDR3 is TGTGCCAGCAGCGTAGGTCCTAGCGGGGGGGCCGTTTGGACAGATACGCAGTATTTT. Protein sequence: CASSVGPSGGAVWTDTQYF. V gene TRBV9 combines with J gene TRBJ2-3, with 12 nucleotides matching TRBD2. The germline CDR1 and CDR2 sequences are SGDLS and YYNGEE. This CDR3 region has 19 residues. Trimming removed 0 bases from V and 3 bases from J; junction bases left unmatched: 11.

This clonotype occurred a few times. The chain is built from TRBV3-1 and TRBJ2-5; D might be TRBD2 (6 bases). Deletions cut 4 bases from V and 6 bases from J, with 15 bases between. Germline assignment: CDR1 LGHDT and CDR2 YNNKEL (reference sequence). CDR3 length equals 14 residues. As DNA, the CDR3 is TGTGCCAGCAGCCCGGAGACTAGTTCAAAGACCCAGTACTTC. Translated: CASSPETSSKTQYF.

This clonotype was observed many times. The CDR3: CASSHGGHQKETQYF. Here the CDR3 DNA reads TGCGCCAGCAGCCACGGCGGACATCAGAAAGAGACCCAGTACTTC. The chain joins TRBV4-3 to TRBJ2-5; maybe TRBD1 (5 bases). Germline V gene data show CDR1 as LGHNA and CDR2 as YSLEER. The CDR3 spans 15 residues. The V and J ends lost 3 bases and 3 bases respectively, with 14 bases between them.

The table lists this clonotype with a few counts. The CDR3 DNA is TGTGCCAGCAGTTTCGTATTCCGACAGGGGCCTGCCTACGAGCAGTACTTC. Its translation: CASSFVFRQGPAYEQYF. The chain couples TRBV28 to TRBJ2-7; 8 nucleotides align to TRBD1. The ends lost 3 bases at V and 2 bases at J; junction bases unmatched: 12. CDR3 size: 17 residues. Germline CDR1 is MDHEN and CDR2 is SYDVKM.

This clonotype was detected many times. The chain recombines TRBV7-3 with TRBJ1-1; 7 nucleotides agree with TRBD1. The length of the CDR3 is 14 residues. Trimming at V came to 2 bases and at J to 4 bases, leaving 4 bases not matched to a gene. Germline assignment: CDR1 SGHTA and CDR2 FQGTGA. CDR3 nucleotides: TGTGCCAGCAGCTTACAAGGGGGCGGCACTGAAGCTTTCTTT. Amino acid sequence: CASSLQGGGTEAFF.

The genes are TRBV11-2 and TRBJ2-7; 9 bases line up with TRBD1. The CDR3 spans 16 residues. J gave up 5 bases and V 4 bases, and 12 bases lay outside the gene matches. Germline CDR1 and CDR2: SGHAT and FQNNGV. Written as DNA, the CDR3 is TGTGCCAGCAGCTATCCCCGGGACAGGGTCACGCACGAGCAGTACTTC. It codes for CASSYPRDRVTHEQYF.

V usage is TRBV6-5 and J usage is TRBJ1-6, with a tentative D call TRBD1 (5 bases). The V gene lost 0 bases and the J gene lost 7 bases, with 10 bases spanning the gap. The germline CDR1 and CDR2 sequences are MNHEY and SVGAGI. This CDR3 is built from 15 residues. This chain's CDR3 is CASSYSIDRNSPLHF. For the CDR3, the DNA is TGTGCCAGCAGTTACTCGATAGACAGAAATTCACCCCTCCACTTT.

The sample holds a few counts of this clonotype. This chain links TRBV3-1 with TRBJ1-6, with 8 bases aligning to TRBD1. The V gene's germline CDR1 is LGHDT and CDR2 YNNKEL (reference sequence). This CDR3 has 16 residues. V was pared by 5 bases and J by 3 bases, with 6 bases of the junction left unmatched. The CDR3: CASSFRTGSYNSPLHF. Here the CDR3 DNA reads TGTGCCAGCAGCTTCCGGACAGGGAGCTATAATTCACCCCTCCACTTT.

The J gene is TRBJ1-3, the V gene TRBV20-1; maybe TRBD1 (5 bases). V lost 4 bases, J lost 0 bases, and 7 bases lay in between. The CDR3 sequence is 13 residues long. Per the germline V gene, CDR1 is DFQATT and CDR2 is SNEGSKA (reference sequence). CDR3 DNA: TGCAGTGCTAAGACAGCCTCTGGAAACACCATATATTTT. Translated: CSAKTASGNTIYF.

This clonotype was counted a few times. The chain uses TRBV15 and TRBJ1-2, with 7 bases lining up with TRBD1. CDR1 and CDR2 from the germline V gene are LNHNV and YYDKDF (reference sequence). Trimming cost V 0 bases and J 2 bases; bases outside gene matches: 15. This CDR3 region has 19 residues. CDR3 DNA sequence: TGTGCCACCAGCAGAGATCTCTTCGACAGGGCGAACGGAAACTATGGCTACACCTTC. Translation: CATSRDLFDRANGNYGYTF.

There are a few counts of this clonotype. The rearrangement uses TRBV10-3 and TRBJ2-3; D is perhaps TRBD2 (6 bases). The germline V and J ends were trimmed by 2 bases and 7 bases, with 10 bases remaining between them. Germline V gene data show CDR1 as ENHRY and CDR2 as SYGVKD. The CDR3 runs 13 residues. This chain's CDR3 is CAISEPDYYTQYF. Here the CDR3 DNA reads TGTGCCATCAGTGAGCCGGACTATTATACGCAGTATTTT.

As to this clonotype: The junction departs from the called germline gene at one end, perhaps through a read error. The chain carries TRBV5-1 and TRBJ1-1; D call uncertain. CDR1 SGHRS and CDR2 YFSETQ come from the germline V gene. This CDR3 is 14 amino acids long. The CDR3: CASSSRTVNTEVFF. In nucleotides, the CDR3 is TGCGCCAGCAGCTCCCGGACGGTGAACACTGAAGTTTTCTTT. The full variable domain, with the rest looked up from reference TRBV5-1 and TRBJ1-1, is KAGVTQTPRYLIKTRGQQVTLSCSPISGHRSVSWYQQTPGQGLQFLFEYFSETQRNKGNFPGRFSGRQFSNSRSEMNVSTLELGDSALYLCASSSRTVNTEVFFGQGTRLTVV.